The entry below describes one T cell receptor (beta chain). These data come from a study of blood T cell repertoires in COVID-19. Study summary: Researchers got acute and convalescent COVID-19 samples from the United States, Italy and Spain. Nucleic acid was either cDNA or gDNA, and it came from T cells, B-cell-depleted T cells, or PBMCs.

The Seattle site enrolled patients during active infection and followed them longitudinally. Germline CDR1 reads MGHDK; CDR2 reads SYGVNS. The CDR3 runs 15 residues. V lost 5 bases, J lost 9 bases, and 12 bases stayed unmatched. In the original workflow: Estimation of nucleated cell counts relied on the amplification of reference gene primers. Some clones are missing from TCRdb's copy, which holds only in-frame ones; the method was immunoSEQ multiplex PCR. The V and J calls and clone size were taken over from that table, and D and trimming were inferred from the DNA. Of 250,000 to 300,000 clones detected, about nine tenths appear once; the ten largest clones hold 11%.

The receptor was derived from a woman under 40 with COVID-19, enrolled during active disease. J is TRBJ2-1 and V is TRBV25-1; 8 bases agree with TRBD1. Sequencing was performed on peripheral blood. CDR3: CASSSAGTGGAEQFF. CDR3 bases: TGTGCCAGCAGTTCCGCCGGGACAGGCGGTGCTGAGCAGTTCTTC.